What follows are 31 T cell receptor beta chains derived from one specimen sequenced in a study of blood T cells in healthy people across ages. Using a J-beta primer mix together with a sample-barcoded 5' primer, a second PCR was run for 7 to 11 cycles. One entry per CDR3 protein, called by TCRdb with MiXCR from the 5' RACE reads. The sample lists approximately 1.5 million distinct CDR3 sequences, around 40% occurring once. The sequenced material came from blood. The receptors were sampled from a young woman in good health.

This sequence joins TRBV29-1 and TRBJ1-1; 9 bases are a match to TRBD1. The CDR3 is 13 amino acids. Unmatched junction bases numbered 6, after V lost 6 bases and J lost 4 bases. CDR1 is SQVTM, CDR2 ANQGSEA, per germline. The CDR3 DNA follows: TGCAGCGTGAGGGACAGGGAGTTCACTGAAGCTTTCTTT. Translation gives CSVRDREFTEAFF.

Points on this clonotype: Relative to the germline gene, one junction end is altered; a read error may explain this. This chain uses TRBV29-1 with TRBJ2-3; D is unclear. The CDR3 extends over 14 amino acids. The V gene's germline CDR1 is SQVTM and CDR2 ANQGSEA. CDR3 in amino acids: CGVQPRLGEDTQYF. The CDR3 nucleotides are TGCGGCGTACAACCTAGGTTAGGTGAAGATACGCAGTATTTT.

The chain recombines TRBV18 with TRBJ1-5, with a possible D match to TRBD1 (5 bases). The germline CDR1 and CDR2 sequences are KGHSH and LQKENI. The CDR3 is made up of 16 amino acids. Trimming shortened V by 6 bases and J by 2 bases, and 17 bases separated the two germline ends. The DNA for the CDR3 is TGTGCCAGCTCTATATATGAGGGGTTTGGCAATCAGCCCCAGCATTTT. It specifies CASSIYEGFGNQPQHF.

The V call is TRBV2, the J call TRBJ1-2; D not certain. V shed 7 bases and J shed 2 bases, with 8 bases lying between them. Germline CDR1 SNHLY, CDR2 FYNNEI. The CDR3 is made up of 12 amino acids. CDR3 bases: TGTGCCAGCACCCAGGACAACTATGGCTACACCTTC. It translates to CASTQDNYGYTF.

The sample holds a few counts of this clonotype. This rearrangement joins TRBV4-2 to TRBJ2-1; 13 bases match TRBD2. Germline trimming cut 5 bases from V and 7 bases from J; bases unmatched to any gene: 5. Germline V gives CDR1 LGHNA, CDR2 YNFKEQ. This CDR3 has 15 residues. CDR3 DNA sequence: TGTGCCAGCAGCGCCCGGACTAGCGGGAGAAATGAGCAGTTCTTC. It specifies CASSARTSGRNEQFF.

The rearrangement uses TRBV7-2 and TRBJ1-2, with D tentatively TRBD1 (6 bases). Trimming took off 1 base at V and 1 base at J, with 16 bases between the two ends. The CDR3 has 17 amino acids. Germline V CDR1 and CDR2: SGHTA, FQGNSA. The chain's CDR3 is CASSLDASGGVNYGYTF. As DNA, the CDR3 is TGTGCCAGCAGCTTAGACGCGAGTGGGGGCGTTAACTATGGCTACACCTTC.

This clonotype was counted between two and nine times. V usage is TRBV12-3 or TRBV12-4 and J usage is TRBJ1-1, with D perhaps matching TRBD1 (6 bases). V lost 0 bases, J lost 1 base, and 18 bases lay in between. This CDR3 has 18 amino acids. CDR3 sequence reads: CASSLALDNRAKNTEAFF. The DNA of the CDR3 is TGTGCCAGCAGTTTAGCCCTCGACAACAGGGCCAAGAACACTGAAGCTTTCTTT.

This clonotype appeared a few times. This rearrangement joins TRBV4-1 to TRBJ2-5, with 7 nucleotides matching TRBD2. The J call is in doubt because the DNA end fits TRBJ2-4 better. This CDR3 comprises 15 residues. Germline values: CDR1 MGHRA, CDR2 YSYEKL. In DNA form, the CDR3 reads TGCGCCAGCAGCCAATTGGGACTAACGCGGAACATTCAGTACTTC. Its translation is CASSQLGLTRNIQYF.

The V gene is TRBV7-2, the J gene TRBJ1-1; no firm D call. The ends were cut back, 0 bases at V and 11 bases at J, with 10 bases in the middle. Germline values: CDR1 SGHTA, CDR2 FQGNSA. This CDR3 comprises 12 residues. In DNA, the CDR3 is TGTGCCAGCAGCTTAGCGGTGGGAGTTGCTTTCTTT. Protein: CASSLAVGVAFF.

The sample holds one count of this clonotype. The chain couples TRBV6-5 to TRBJ2-1; D is uncertain. V was trimmed by 2 bases and J by 3 bases, leaving 11 bases between them. The CDR3 loop spans 15 amino acids. Germline CDR1 MNHEY, CDR2 SVGAGI. The CDR3 DNA reads TGTGCCAGCAGTTACGGGCTAGAGGTCTACAATGAGCAGTTCTTC. Amino acid sequence: CASSYGLEVYNEQFF.

This chain joins TRBV6-2 or TRBV6-3 and TRBJ2-7; 8 bases fit TRBD1. Per germline, CDR1 MNHEY and CDR2 SVGEGT. CDR3 size: 13 residues. The V and J ends lost 6 bases and 4 bases, in that order; junction bases with no gene match: 5. In DNA form, the CDR3 reads TGTGCCAGCAGACGGGACAGGATATACGAGCAGTACTTC. It codes for CASRRDRIYEQYF.

This clonotype has more than one count but fewer than ten. V gene TRBV12-3 or TRBV12-4 combines with J gene TRBJ2-7; 7 positions match TRBD2. This CDR3 is 14 amino acids long. The V and J ends lost 3 bases and 0 bases, in that order; junction bases with no gene match: 2. The CDR3, as DNA: TGTGCCAGCAGTTTGACTAGCAGCTCCTACGAGCAGTACTTC. Protein product: CASSLTSSSYEQYF.

This clonotype came up a few times. V and J are TRBV19 and TRBJ2-5; the match to TRBD2 covers 7 bases. CDR3 size: 12 residues. The germline V gene has CDR1 LNHDA and CDR2 SQIVND (reference sequence). Trimming cost V 4 bases and J 11 bases; bases outside gene matches: 7. The CDR3: CASSRAGHEQYF. CDR3 nucleotides: TGTGCCAGTAGTAGAGCGGGGCATGAGCAGTACTTC.

A note on this clonotype: One junction end disagrees with the germline gene, perhaps due to a read error. The chain employs TRBV7-8 and TRBJ2-1; either TRBD1 or TRBD2 may fit D (6 bases each). CDR1 and CDR2 (germline): SGHVS, FQNEAQ. The CDR3 is 15 residues long. The CDR3 is CASSLAGGSYKEQFF. The DNA of the CDR3 is TGTGCCAGCAGCTTAGCGGGGGGCTCGTACAAGGAGCAGTTCTTC.

This chain joins TRBV7-2 and TRBJ2-1; TRBD2 is a possible D gene (5 bases). The J call may be in error: the DNA end matches TRBJ2-7 better. The CDR3 runs 17 residues. Germline V lookup: CDR1 SGHTA, CDR2 FQGNSA. For the CDR3, the DNA is TGTGCCAGCAGCTTAGTTGGCGGGCCGAGCTCCTACAATGAGCAGTACTTC. As protein: CASSLVGGPSSYNEQYF.

The gene calls are TRBV15 and TRBJ2-5; the D gene is possibly TRBD2 (5 bases). The germline V gene encodes CDR1 LNHNV and CDR2 YYDKDF (reference sequence). This CDR3 has 13 residues. V was cut by 5 bases and J by 5 bases, with 12 bases left in between. The CDR3 coding sequence is TGTGCCACCAGCGGGAGAGCCCTTGAGACCCAGTACTTC. Protein product: CATSGRALETQYF. The full variable domain, with the rest looked up from reference TRBV15 and TRBJ2-5, is DAMVIQNPRYQVTQFGKPVTLSCSQTLNHNVMYWYQQKSSQAPKLLFHYYDKDFNNEADTPDNFQSRRPNTSFCFLDIRSPGLGDTAMYLCATSGRALETQYFGPGTRLLVL.

There are a few counts of this clonotype. The chain carries TRBV20-1 and TRBJ2-7; the match to TRBD1 covers 10 bases. The CDR3 extends over 15 amino acids. Per the germline V gene, CDR1 is DFQATT and CDR2 is SNEGSKA (reference sequence). The trim removed 1 base at V and 2 bases at J, leaving 5 bases unmatched. CDR3 in amino acids: CSARVMDRGAYEQYF. The CDR3 nucleotides read TGCAGTGCTAGAGTGATGGACAGGGGGGCCTACGAGCAGTACTTC.

This clonotype was seen repeatedly, ten times or more. The chain employs TRBV5-1 and TRBJ2-5, with D perhaps TRBD2 (5 bases). In germline, CDR1 is SGHRS, CDR2 YFSETQ. CDR3 length: 14 residues. Trimming left V 0 bases short and J 2 bases short, with 8 bases between. CDR3 residues: CASSLVRGQETQYF. CDR3 nucleotides: TGCGCCAGCAGCTTGGTTCGGGGACAAGAGACCCAGTACTTC.

The V call is TRBV6-2 or TRBV6-3, the J call TRBJ1-5; 9 nucleotides agree with TRBD1. V trimming: 5 bases; J trimming: 7 bases; junction bases outside the gene matches: 3. Germline V gives CDR1 MNHEY, CDR2 SVGEGT. CDR3 length: 13 amino acids. In DNA form, the CDR3 reads TGTGCCAGCAGTACAGGGGGCGGACAGCCCCAGCATTTT. It codes for CASSTGGGQPQHF.

Concerning this clonotype itself: At one boundary the junction diverges from the germline segment, which might be a read error. The J gene is TRBJ2-1, the V gene TRBV29-1, with D perhaps matching TRBD1 or TRBD2 (5 bases each). Germline CDR1 SQVTM, CDR2 ANQGSEA. This CDR3 is 15 amino acids long. The CDR3 DNA reads TGCAGCGCGGATGGGGGTTTAAGCTCCTACGATGAGCAGTTCTTC. Amino acids: CSADGGLSSYDEQFF.

This clonotype was recorded a few times. CDR3 DNA sequence: TGCAGTGCTAGGGGGACAGCCGACTATGGCTACACCTTC. Translation: CSARGTADYGYTF. V and J are TRBV20-1 and TRBJ1-2; TRBD1 matches 7 bases. Germline CDR1 is DFQATT and CDR2 is SNEGSKA (reference sequence). The V segment lost 3 bases and the J segment 3 bases; nucleotides outside the gene matches: 4. The CDR3 is 13 residues long.

V is TRBV7-9 and J is TRBJ2-1; TRBD2 matches at 8 bases. V was pared by 4 bases and J by 4 bases, with 9 bases of the junction left unmatched. This CDR3 has 16 residues. CDR1 and CDR2 from the germline V gene are SEHNR and FQNEAQ (reference sequence). In DNA form, the CDR3 reads TGTGCCAGCAGCTCGGGGGGGAGACTACTTTACAATGAGCAGTTCTTC. Protein product: CASSSGGRLLYNEQFF.

At least ten counts were recorded for this clonotype. This rearrangement joins TRBV12-3 or TRBV12-4 to TRBJ2-5; D gene uncertain. V was pared by 3 bases and J by 3 bases, with 11 bases between. The CDR3 consists of 14 residues. The CDR3 reads CASSLAGMEETQYF. The CDR3 region has the DNA TGTGCCAGCAGTTTGGCAGGAATGGAAGAGACCCAGTACTTC.

This clonotype was detected a few times. The gene calls are TRBV5-6 and TRBJ2-5; D unclear. The length of the CDR3 is 12 residues. The ends were cut back, 4 bases at V and 5 bases at J, with 9 bases in the middle. Germline lookup yields CDR1 SGHDT and CDR2 YYEEEE. The CDR3 loop is CASSGFMETQYF. The CDR3 DNA reads TGTGCCAGCAGCGGTTTTATGGAGACCCAGTACTTC. Full variable domain (rest looked up from reference TRBV5-6 and TRBJ2-5): DAGVTQSPTHLIKTRGQQVTLRCSPKSGHDTVSWYQQALGQGPQFIFQYYEEEERQRGNFPDRFSGHQFPNYSSELNVNALLLGDSALYLCASSGFMETQYFGPGTRLLVL.

This clonotype showed up just a few times. The rearrangement joins TRBV21-1 to TRBJ2-1; the table's D call, TRBD1, has no DNA check behind it. TRBV21-1 is classified as a pseudogene. The CDR3 runs to 16 residues. The CDR3 region has the DNA TGTGCCAGCAGCAAAGCTAGGGACAGGGTGGAGGATGAGCAGTTCTTC. Translation gives CASSKARDRVEDEQFF.

The rearrangement links TRBV24-1 to TRBJ2-1, with D maybe TRBD2 (6 bases). The CDR3 is 14 amino acids. With 2 bases removed from V and 7 bases from J, the gap between germline ends came to 11 bases. Per germline, CDR1 KGHDR and CDR2 SFDVKD. CDR3 residues: CATSDSWEANEQFF. DNA of the CDR3: TGTGCCACCAGTGATTCGTGGGAGGCTAATGAGCAGTTCTTC.

The chain recombines TRBV27 with TRBJ2-7; D is possibly TRBD1 or TRBD2 (5 bases each). Germline loops: CDR1 MNHEY, CDR2 SMNVEV (reference sequence). V lost 5 bases to trimming and J lost 2 bases, with 16 bases between them. This CDR3 contains 15 residues. CDR3 loop: CASSKTGTGAYEQYF. CDR3 nucleotides: TGTGCCAGCAGTAAAACCGGGACGGGCGCCTACGAGCAGTACTTC.

This clonotype was counted at least ten times. This rearrangement joins TRBV25-1 to TRBJ2-5; D uncertain. This CDR3 has 14 residues. V was clipped by 6 bases and J by 0 bases, with 11 bases between them. From germline, CDR1 is MGHDK and CDR2 SYGVNS. Written as DNA, the CDR3 is TGTGCCAGCAGCCAAACCCAGGACCAAGAGACCCAGTACTTC. This sequence encodes CASSQTQDQETQYF.

This clonotype was observed a handful of times. The V gene is TRBV24-1, the J gene TRBJ2-1; D not resolved. Germline V gene data show CDR1 as KGHDR and CDR2 as SFDVKD. The CDR3 is 16 residues long. The germline V and J ends were trimmed by 3 bases and 9 bases, with 20 bases remaining between them. CDR3 sequence: CATSDRRHFAFSEQFF. The CDR3, as DNA: TGTGCCACCAGTGATCGGAGACATTTTGCCTTCAGTGAGCAGTTCTTC.

The chain employs TRBV4-2 and TRBJ1-2; maybe TRBD1 (5 bases). Per germline, CDR1 LGHNA and CDR2 YNFKEQ. The germline V and J ends were trimmed by 1 base and 4 bases, with 13 bases remaining between them. CDR3 length: 15 amino acids. The CDR3 sequence is CASSQVGGRSYGYTF. The CDR3 DNA follows: TGTGCCAGCAGCCAAGTTGGGGGACGGTCCTATGGCTACACCTTC.

This clonotype was seen just once. V and J are TRBV29-1 and TRBJ2-4, with 12 positions matching TRBD1. The J call may be mistaken, given a closer DNA end match to TRBJ2-7. Germline V CDR1 and CDR2: SQVTM, ANQGSEA. The CDR3 spans 15 residues. The CDR3 nucleotides are TGCAGCGTCCAGCCGGGACAGGGGGCCTACTACGAGCAGTACTTC. Its protein is CSVQPGQGAYYEQYF.